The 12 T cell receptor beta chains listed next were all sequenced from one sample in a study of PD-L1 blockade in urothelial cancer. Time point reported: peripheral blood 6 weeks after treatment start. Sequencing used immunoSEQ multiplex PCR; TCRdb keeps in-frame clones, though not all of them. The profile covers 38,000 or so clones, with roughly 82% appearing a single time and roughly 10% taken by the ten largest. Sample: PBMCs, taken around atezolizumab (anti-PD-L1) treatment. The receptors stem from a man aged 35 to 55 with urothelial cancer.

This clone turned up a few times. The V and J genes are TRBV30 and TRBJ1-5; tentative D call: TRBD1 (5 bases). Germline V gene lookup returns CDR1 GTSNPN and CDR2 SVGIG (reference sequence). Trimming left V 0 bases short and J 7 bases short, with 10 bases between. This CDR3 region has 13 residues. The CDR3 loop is CAWSVGGRQPQHF. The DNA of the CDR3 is TGTGCCTGGAGTGTGGGGGGAAGACAGCCCCAGCATTTT.

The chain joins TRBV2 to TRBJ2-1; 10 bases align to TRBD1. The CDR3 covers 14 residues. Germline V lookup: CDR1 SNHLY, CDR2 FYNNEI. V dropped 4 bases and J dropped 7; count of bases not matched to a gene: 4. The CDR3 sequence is CASSGQGAHNEQFF. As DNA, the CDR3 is TGTGCCAGCAGTGGACAGGGGGCGCATAATGAGCAGTTCTTC.

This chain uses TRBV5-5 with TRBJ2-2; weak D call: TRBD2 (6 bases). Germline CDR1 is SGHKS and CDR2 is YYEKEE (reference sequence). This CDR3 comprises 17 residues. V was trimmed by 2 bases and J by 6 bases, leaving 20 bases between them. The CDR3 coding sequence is TGTGCCAGCAGCTTCCTTAGTCTCGGGAGTACCCCCGGGGAGCTGTTTTTT. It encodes CASSFLSLGSTPGELFF. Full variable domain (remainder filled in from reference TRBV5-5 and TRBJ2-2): DAGVTQSPTHLIKTRGQQVTLRCSPISGHKSVSWYQQVLGQGPQFIFQYYEKEERGRGNFPDRFSARQFPNYSSELNVNALLLGDSALYLCASSFLSLGSTPGELFFGEGSRLTVL.

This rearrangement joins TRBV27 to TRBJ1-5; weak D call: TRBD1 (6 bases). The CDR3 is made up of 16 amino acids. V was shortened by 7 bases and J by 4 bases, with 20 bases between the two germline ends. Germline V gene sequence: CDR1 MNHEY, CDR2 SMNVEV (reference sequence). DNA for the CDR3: TGTGCCAGCAAGAGGCACAGGGAGTCGATTAATCAGCCCCAGCATTTT. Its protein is CASKRHRESINQPQHF.

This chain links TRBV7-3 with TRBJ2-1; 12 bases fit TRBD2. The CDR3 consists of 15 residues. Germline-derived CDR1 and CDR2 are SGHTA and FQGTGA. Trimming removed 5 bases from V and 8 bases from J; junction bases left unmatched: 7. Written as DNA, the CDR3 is TGTGCCAGCAGCCTGACTAGCGGGAGCGTCGATGAGCAGTTCTTC. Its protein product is CASSLTSGSVDEQFF.

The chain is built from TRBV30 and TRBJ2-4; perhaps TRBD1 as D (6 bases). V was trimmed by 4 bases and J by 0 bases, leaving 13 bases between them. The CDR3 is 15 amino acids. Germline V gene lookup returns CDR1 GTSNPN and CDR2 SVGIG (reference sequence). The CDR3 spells CAWNGQFLAKNIQYF. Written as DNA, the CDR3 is TGTGCCTGGAACGGACAGTTTCTAGCCAAAAACATTCAGTACTTC.

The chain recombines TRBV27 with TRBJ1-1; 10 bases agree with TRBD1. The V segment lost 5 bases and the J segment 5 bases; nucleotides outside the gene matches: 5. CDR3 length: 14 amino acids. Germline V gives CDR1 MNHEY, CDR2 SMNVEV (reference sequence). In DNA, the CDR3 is TGTGCCAGCAGTCTCGGGACAGGGGAAACTGAAGCTTTCTTT. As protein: CASSLGTGETEAFF.

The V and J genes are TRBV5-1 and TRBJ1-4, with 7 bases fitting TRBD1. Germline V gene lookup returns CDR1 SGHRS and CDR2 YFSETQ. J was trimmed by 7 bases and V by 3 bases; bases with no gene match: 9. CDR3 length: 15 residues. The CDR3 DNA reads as TGCGCCAGCAGCTCTGGAAGGGGGCTGCTTGAAAAACTGTTTTTT. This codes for CASSSGRGLLEKLFF.

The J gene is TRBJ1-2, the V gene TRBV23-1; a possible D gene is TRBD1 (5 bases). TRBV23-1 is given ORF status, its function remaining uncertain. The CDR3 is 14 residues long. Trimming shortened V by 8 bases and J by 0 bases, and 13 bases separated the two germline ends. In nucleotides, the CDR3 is TGCGCCAGCCCCTGGGGCGCAGCTAACTATGGCTACACCTTC. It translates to CASPWGAANYGYTF.

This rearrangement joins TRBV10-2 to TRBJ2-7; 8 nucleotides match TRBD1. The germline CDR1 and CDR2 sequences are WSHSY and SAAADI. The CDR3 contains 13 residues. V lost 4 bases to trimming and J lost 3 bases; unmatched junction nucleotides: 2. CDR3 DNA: TGCGCCAGCAGTGCCACAGGGGGCTACGAGCAGTACTTC. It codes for CASSATGGYEQYF.

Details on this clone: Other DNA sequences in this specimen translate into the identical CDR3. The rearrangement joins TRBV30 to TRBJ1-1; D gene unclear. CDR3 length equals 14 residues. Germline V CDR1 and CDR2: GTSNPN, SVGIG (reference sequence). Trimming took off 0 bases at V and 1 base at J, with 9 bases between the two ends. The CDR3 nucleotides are TGTGCCTGGAGTGTCTACACGGGGAACACTGAAGCTTTCTTT. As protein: CAWSVYTGNTEAFF.

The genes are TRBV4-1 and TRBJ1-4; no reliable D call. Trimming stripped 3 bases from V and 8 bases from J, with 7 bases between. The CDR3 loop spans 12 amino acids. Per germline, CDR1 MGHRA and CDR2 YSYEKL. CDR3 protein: CASSQSEEKLFF. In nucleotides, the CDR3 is TGCGCCAGCAGCCAGTCCGAGGAAAAACTGTTTTTT.